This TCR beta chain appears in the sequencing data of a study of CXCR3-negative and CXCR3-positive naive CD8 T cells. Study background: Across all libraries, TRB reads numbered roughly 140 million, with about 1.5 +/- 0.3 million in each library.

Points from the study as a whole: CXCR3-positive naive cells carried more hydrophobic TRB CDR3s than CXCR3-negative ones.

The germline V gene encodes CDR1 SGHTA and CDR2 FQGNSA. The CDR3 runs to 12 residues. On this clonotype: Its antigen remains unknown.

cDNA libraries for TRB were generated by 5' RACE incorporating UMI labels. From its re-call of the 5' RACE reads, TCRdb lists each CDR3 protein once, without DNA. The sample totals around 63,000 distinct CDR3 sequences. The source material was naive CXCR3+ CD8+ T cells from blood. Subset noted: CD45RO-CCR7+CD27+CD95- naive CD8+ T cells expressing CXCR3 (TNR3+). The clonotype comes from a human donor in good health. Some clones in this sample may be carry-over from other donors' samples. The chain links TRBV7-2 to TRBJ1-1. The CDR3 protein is CASSLWITEAFF.